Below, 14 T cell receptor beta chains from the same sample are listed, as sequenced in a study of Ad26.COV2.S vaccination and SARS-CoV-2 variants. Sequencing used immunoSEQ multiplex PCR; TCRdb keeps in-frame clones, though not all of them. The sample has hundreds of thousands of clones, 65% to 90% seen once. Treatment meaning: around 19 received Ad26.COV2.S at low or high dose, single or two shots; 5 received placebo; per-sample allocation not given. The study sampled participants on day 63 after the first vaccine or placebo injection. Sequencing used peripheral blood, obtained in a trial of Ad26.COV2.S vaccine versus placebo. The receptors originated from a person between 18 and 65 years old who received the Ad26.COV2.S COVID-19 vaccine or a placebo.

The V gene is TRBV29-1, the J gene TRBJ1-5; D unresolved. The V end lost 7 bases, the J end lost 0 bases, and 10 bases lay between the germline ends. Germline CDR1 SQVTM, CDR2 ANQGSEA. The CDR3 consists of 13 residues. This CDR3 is CSAQENSNQPQHF. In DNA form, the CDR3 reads TGCAGCGCCCAGGAAAATAGCAATCAGCCCCAGCATTTT.

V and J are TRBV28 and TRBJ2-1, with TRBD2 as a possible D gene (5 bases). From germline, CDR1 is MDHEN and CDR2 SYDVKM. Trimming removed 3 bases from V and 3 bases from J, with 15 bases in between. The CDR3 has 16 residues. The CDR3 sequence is CASSFRVTGNYNEQFF. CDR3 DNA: TGTGCCAGCAGTTTTCGAGTGACGGGAAACTACAATGAGCAGTTCTTC.

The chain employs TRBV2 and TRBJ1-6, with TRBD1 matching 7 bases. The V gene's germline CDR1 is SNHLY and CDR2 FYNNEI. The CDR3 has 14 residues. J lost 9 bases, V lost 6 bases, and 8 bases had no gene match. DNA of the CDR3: TGTGCCAGCAGCTCACAGGGGACAATTTCACCCCTCCACTTT. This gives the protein CASSSQGTISPLHF.

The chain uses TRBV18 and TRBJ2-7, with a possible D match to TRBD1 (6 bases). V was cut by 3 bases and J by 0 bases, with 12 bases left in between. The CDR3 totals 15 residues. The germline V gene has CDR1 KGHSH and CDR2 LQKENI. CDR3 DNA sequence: TGTGCCAGCTCACCGCAGGACAGTAGCTCCTACGAGCAGTACTTC. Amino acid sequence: CASSPQDSSSYEQYF.

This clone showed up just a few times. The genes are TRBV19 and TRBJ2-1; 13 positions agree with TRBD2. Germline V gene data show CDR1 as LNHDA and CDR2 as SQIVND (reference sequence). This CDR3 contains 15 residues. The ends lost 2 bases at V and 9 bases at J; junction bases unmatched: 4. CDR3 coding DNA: TGTGCCAGTAGTATATCACTAGCGGGAGGGGGTGAGCAGTTCTTC. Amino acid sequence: CASSISLAGGGEQFF.

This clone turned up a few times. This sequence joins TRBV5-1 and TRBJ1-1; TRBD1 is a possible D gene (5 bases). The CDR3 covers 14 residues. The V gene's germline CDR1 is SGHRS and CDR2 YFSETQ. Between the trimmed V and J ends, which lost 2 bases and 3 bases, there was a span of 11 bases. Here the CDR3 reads CASSFSGGDTEAFF. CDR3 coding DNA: TGCGCCAGCAGCTTTTCCGGGGGGGACACTGAAGCTTTCTTT.

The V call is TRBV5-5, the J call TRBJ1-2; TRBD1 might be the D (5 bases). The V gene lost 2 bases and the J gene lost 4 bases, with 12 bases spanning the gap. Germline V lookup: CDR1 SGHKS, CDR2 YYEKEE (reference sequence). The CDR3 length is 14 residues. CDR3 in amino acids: CASSFRGAGYGYTF. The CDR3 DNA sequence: TGTGCCAGCAGCTTTAGGGGTGCTGGCTATGGCTACACCTTC.

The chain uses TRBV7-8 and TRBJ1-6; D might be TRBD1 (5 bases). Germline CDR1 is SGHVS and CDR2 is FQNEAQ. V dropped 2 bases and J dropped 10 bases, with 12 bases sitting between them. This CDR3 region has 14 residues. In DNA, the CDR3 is TGTGCCAGCAGCTTATTGACGGGGGGATCACCCCTCCACTTT. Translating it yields CASSLLTGGSPLHF.

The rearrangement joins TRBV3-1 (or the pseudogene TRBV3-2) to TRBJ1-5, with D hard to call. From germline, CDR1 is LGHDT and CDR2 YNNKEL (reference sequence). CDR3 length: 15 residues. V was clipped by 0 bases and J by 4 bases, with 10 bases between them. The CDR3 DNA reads TGTGCCAGCAGCCAAGACGGATTTAGAAATCAGCCCCAGCATTTT. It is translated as CASSQDGFRNQPQHF.

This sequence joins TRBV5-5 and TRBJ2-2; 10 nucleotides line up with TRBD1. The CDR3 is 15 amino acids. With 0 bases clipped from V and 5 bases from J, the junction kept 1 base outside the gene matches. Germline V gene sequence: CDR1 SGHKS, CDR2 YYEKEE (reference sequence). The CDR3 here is CASSLAGQGTGELFF. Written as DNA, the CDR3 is TGTGCCAGCAGCTTGGCGGGACAGGGGACCGGGGAGCTGTTTTTT.

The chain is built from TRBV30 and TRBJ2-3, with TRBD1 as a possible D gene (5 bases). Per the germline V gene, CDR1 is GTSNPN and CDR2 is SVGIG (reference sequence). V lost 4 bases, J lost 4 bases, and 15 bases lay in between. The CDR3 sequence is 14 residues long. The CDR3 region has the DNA TGTGCCTGGAATAGTCGGACATACGCAGATACGCAGTATTTT. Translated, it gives CAWNSRTYADTQYF. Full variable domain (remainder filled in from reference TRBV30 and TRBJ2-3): SQTIHQWPATLVQPVGSPLSLECTVEGTSNPNLYWYRQAAGRGLQLLFYSVGIGQISSEVPQNLSASRPQDRQFILSSKKLLLSDSGFYLCAWNSRTYADTQYFGPGTRLTVL.

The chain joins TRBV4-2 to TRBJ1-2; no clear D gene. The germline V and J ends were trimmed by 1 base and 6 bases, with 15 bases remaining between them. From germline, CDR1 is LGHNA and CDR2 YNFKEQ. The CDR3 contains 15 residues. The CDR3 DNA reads TGTGCCAGCAGCCAAGTAGCAGGTCCCCTGAATGGCTACACCTTC. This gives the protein CASSQVAGPLNGYTF.

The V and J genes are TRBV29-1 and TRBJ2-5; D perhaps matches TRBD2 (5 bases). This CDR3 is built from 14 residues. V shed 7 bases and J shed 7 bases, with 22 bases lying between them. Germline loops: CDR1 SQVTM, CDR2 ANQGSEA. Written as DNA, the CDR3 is TGCAGCGCAGCCTCGGACTCCGCCGGAGGGACCCAGTACTTC. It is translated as CSAASDSAGGTQYF.

CDR3 in amino acids: CASSQTQGYEQYF. The CDR3 DNA sequence: TGTGCCAGCAGCCAAACACAGGGCTACGAGCAGTACTTC. J is TRBJ2-7 and V is TRBV28; D perhaps matches TRBD1 (6 bases). Looked up from germline, CDR1 is MDHEN and CDR2 is SYDVKM. The CDR3 totals 13 residues. Trimming stripped 6 bases from V and 3 bases from J, with 12 bases between.